A single T cell receptor beta chain is shown here with its context. This sample stems from a study of control samples from healthy donors and cancer patients. Clones were read by immunoSEQ multiplex PCR, and TCRdb kept only the in-frame ones, dropping some. The profile shows some 120,000 clones, approximately 90% of them singletons. The J segment lost 7 bases and the V segment lost 2 bases, leaving 5 bases of the junction unmatched. This CDR3 region has 15 residues. Germline V gene data show CDR1 as LGHNA and CDR2 as YNFKEQ. The sequence was obtained from a woman aged 70-85 years in good health. Sequencing input: blood. The gene calls are TRBV4-2 and TRBJ2-7; 13 bases are shared with TRBD2. The CDR3 coding sequence is TGTGCCAGCAGCCAACCGGGACTAGCGGGGAGGGAGCAGTACTTC. Protein: CASSQPGLAGREQYF.